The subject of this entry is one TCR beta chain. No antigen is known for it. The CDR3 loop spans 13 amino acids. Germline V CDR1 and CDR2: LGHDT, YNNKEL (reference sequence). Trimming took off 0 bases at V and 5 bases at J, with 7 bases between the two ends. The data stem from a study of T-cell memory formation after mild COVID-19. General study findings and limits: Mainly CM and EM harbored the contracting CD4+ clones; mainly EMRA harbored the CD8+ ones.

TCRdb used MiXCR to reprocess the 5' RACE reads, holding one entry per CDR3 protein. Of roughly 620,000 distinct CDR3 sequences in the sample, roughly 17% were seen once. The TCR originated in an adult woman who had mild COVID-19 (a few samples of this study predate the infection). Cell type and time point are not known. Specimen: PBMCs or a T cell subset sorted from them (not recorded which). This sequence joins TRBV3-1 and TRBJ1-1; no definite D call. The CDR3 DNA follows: TGTGCCAGCAGCCAAGATGGAAGAACTGAAGCTTTCTTT. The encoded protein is CASSQDGRTEAFF. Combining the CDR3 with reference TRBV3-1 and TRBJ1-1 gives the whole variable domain DTAVSQTPKYLVTQMGNDKSIKCEQNLGHDTMYWYKQDSKKFLKIMFSYNNKELIINETVPNRFSPKSPDKAHLNLHINSLELGDSAVYFCASSQDGRTEAFFGQGTRLTVV.